This T cell receptor (beta chain) was profiled in a study of shared clonotypes between healthy human individuals. This table comes from immunoSEQ multiplex PCR, and its TCRdb copy is limited to in-frame clones, with some not included. This sample carries 850,000 to 1,100,000 clones, approximately 77% of them seen once, and the ten largest clones take 0.89%. Study results and limitations: Clonotype sharing across a handful of donors was observed for around 4.8% of naive CD4 clonotypes.

The CDR3 covers 15 residues. Germline CDR1 reads SGHTA; CDR2 reads FQGTGA. Unmatched junction bases numbered 10, after V lost 5 bases and J lost 7 bases. The healthy adult donors were HIV-negative and reported no recent acute infections or vaccinations. Among the donors, all were Caucasian adults who lived in Nashville, Tennessee. This clone was seen only once. The antigen remains unidentified. This sequence was found in a young man in good health. Some clones in this sample may be carry-over from other donors' samples. The chain links TRBV7-3 to TRBJ2-1; 8 bases map to TRBD2. The sequencing input was memory CD4+ T cells from PBMCs. As to subset: CD45RA-negative fraction. This CDR3 reads CASSRFSGSANEQFF. Written as DNA, the CDR3 is TGTGCCAGCAGCCGTTTCAGCGGGAGTGCAAATGAGCAGTTCTTC.